This T cell receptor beta chain stems from a study of cytomegalovirus exposure and HLA in healthy donors. The study's findings and limits: Previous analysis showed most TCR beta V segments were productive about 90% or about 30% of the time. Specific recognition of CMV antigens was confirmed in vitro for three chains (all CMV-associated). Apparent HLA restriction characterized most CMV-associated TCR beta chains in a later analysis. Reportedly, diagnosis of cytomegalovirus status by the classifier showed high specificity and sensitivity.

In the PCR, 60 Vbeta and 13 Jbeta primers were used. Assay used: immunoSEQ multiplex PCR; TCRdb lists only in-frame clones, some missing. The sample carries 120,000 to 150,000 clones, under 90% recorded once. Note on this clone: The antigen is unknown.

Germline CDR1 reads SEHNR; CDR2 reads FQNEAQ (reference sequence). Trimming took off 4 bases at V and 1 base at J, with 8 bases between the two ends. The CDR3 has 14 residues. What was sequenced was PBMCs. This clonotype was obtained from a boy between 2 and 10 years old in good health and CMV-seronegative. The chain links TRBV7-9 to TRBJ1-5, with TRBD1 as a possible D gene (5 bases). In DNA, the CDR3 is TGTGCCAGCAGCTGGAGGGACAGCAATCAGCCCCAGCATTTT. Its protein is CASSWRDSNQPQHF.